The rows below give T cell receptor beta chains drawn from one sample of a study of blood T cell repertoires in COVID-19. Here immunoSEQ multiplex PCR was the method, and the copy in TCRdb shows in-frame clones only, minus some. The sample has fewer than 250,000 clones, 86% seen once; the top ten hold 1.5% to 2%. The sequenced sample was peripheral blood. Receptors were obtained from a woman aged 60-75 years who had recovered from COVID-19. CDR3s include the opening cysteine and the closing phenylalanine or tryptophan. D genes are given only for firm matches. Not every row has a clone size; where given, it reads once, few, many or a size class.

j_gene,v_gene,abundance,d_gene,CDR3aa,CDR3nt
TRBJ1-2,TRBV7-8,NA,NA,CASSQGAGFYGYTF,TGTGCCAGCAGCCAAGGGGCAGGCTTCTATGGCTACACCTTC
TRBJ1-5,TRBV11-2,NA,NA,CASSLEARALNQPQHF,TGTGCCAGCAGCTTAGAGGCCAGGGCACTCAATCAGCCCCAGCATTTT
TRBJ1-4,TRBV19,NA,NA,CASSPPNWRNEKLFF,TGTGCCAGTAGTCCCCCAAATTGGCGGAATGAAAAACTGTTTTTT
TRBJ2-1,TRBV24-1,NA,NA,CATGLAGTYNEQFF,TGTGCCACCGGACTTGCGGGAACCTACAATGAGCAGTTCTTC
TRBJ1-5,TRBV2,NA,TRBD1,CASRQGMGQPQHF,TGTGCCAGCCGACAGGGTATGGGTCAGCCCCAGCATTTT
TRBJ1-1,TRBV6-5,NA,TRBD1,CASSYLGQGKNTEAFF,TGTGCCAGCAGTTATCTCGGACAGGGTAAGAACACTGAAGCTTTCTTT
TRBJ2-2,TRBV4-2,once,TRBD2,CASSQEWRGGNTGELFF,TGTGCCAGCAGCCAAGAGTGGCGGGGGGGGAACACCGGGGAGCTGTTTTTT
TRBJ1-2,TRBV5-5,NA,NA,CASLSSGSRINYGYTF,TGTGCCAGCCTAAGCTCGGGTTCCCGAATTAACTATGGCTACACCTTC
TRBJ2-7,TRBV7-2,NA,TRBD2,CASSSTRGLAGDEQYF,TGTGCCAGCAGCTCAACCCGGGGACTAGCGGGGGACGAGCAGTACTTC
TRBJ1-1,TRBV29-1,once,NA,CSVAEGGTEAFF,TGCAGCGTTGCTGAGGGCGGCACTGAAGCTTTCTTT
TRBJ2-3,TRBV27,NA,TRBD1,CASSLSNRGRKDTQYF,TGTGCCAGCAGTTTATCAAACAGGGGGCGCAAAGATACGCAGTATTTT
TRBJ2-2,TRBV27,NA,NA,CASSYPSSAMGSGELFF,TGTGCCAGCAGTTACCCATCCAGCGCTATGGGGAGCGGGGAGCTGTTTTTT
TRBJ2-7,TRBV5-1,few,TRBD2,CASRQAGRSHEQYF,TGCGCCAGCAGACAAGCGGGGAGGTCCCACGAGCAGTACTTC
TRBJ2-1,TRBV7-3,NA,TRBD2,CASSPTSGGVSSYNEQFF,TGTGCCAGCAGCCCAACTAGCGGGGGGGTGAGCTCCTACAATGAGCAGTTCTTC
TRBJ2-1,TRBV15,NA,NA,CATSRGDSLTPYNEQFF,TGTGCCACCAGCAGGGGGGACTCTCTAACCCCCTACAATGAGCAGTTCTTC
TRBJ1-6,TRBV28,NA,TRBD1,CASSFPRTGNSPLHF,TGTGCCAGCAGCTTCCCCCGGACAGGGAATTCACCCCTCCACTTT